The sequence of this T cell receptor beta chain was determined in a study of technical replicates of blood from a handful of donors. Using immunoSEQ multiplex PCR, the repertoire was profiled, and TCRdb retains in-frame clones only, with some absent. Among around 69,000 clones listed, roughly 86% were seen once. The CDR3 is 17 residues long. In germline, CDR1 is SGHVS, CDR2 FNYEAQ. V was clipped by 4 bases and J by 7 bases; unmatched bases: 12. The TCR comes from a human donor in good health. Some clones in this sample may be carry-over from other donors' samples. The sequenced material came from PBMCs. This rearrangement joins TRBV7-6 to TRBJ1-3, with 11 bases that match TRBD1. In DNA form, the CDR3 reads TGTGCCAGCAGCTCCCCGTTAGGACAGGGGGCTGTGAACACCATATATTTT. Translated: CASSSPLGQGAVNTIYF.